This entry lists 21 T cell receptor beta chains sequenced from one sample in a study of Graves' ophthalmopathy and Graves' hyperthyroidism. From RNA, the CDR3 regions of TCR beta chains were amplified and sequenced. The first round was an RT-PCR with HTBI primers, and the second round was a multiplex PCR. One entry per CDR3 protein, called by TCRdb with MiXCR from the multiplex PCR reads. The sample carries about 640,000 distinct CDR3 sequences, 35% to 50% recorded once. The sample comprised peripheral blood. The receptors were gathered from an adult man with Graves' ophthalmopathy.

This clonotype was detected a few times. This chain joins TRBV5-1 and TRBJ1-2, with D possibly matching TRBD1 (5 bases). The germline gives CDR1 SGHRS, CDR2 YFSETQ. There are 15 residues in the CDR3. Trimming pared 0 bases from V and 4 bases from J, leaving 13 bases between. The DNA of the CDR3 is TGCGCCAGCAGCTTGGGCCCCCGGAGGGGCTATGGCTACACCTTC. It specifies CASSLGPRRGYGYTF. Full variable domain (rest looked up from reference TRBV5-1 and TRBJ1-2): KAGVTQTPRYLIKTRGQQVTLSCSPISGHRSVSWYQQTPGQGLQFLFEYFSETQRNKGNFPGRFSGRQFSNSRSEMNVSTLELGDSALYLCASSLGPRRGYGYTFGSGTRLTVV.

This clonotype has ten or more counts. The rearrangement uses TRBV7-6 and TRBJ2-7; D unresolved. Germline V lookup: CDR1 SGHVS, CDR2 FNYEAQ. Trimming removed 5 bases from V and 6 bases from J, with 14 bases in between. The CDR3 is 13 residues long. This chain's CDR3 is CASSPHQLGEQYF. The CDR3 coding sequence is TGTGCCAGCAGCCCACATCAACTGGGCGAGCAGTACTTC.

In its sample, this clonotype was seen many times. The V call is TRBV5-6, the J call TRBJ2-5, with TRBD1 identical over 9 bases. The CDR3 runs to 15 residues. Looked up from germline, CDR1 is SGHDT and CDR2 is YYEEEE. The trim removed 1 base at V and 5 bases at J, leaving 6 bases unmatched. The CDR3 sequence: CASSLMGQGTETQYF. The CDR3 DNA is TGTGCCAGCAGCTTGATGGGACAGGGTACGGAGACCCAGTACTTC.

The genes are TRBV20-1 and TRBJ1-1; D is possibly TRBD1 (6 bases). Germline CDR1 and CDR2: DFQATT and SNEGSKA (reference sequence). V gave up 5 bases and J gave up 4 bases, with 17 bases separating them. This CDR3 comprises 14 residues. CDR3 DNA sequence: TGCAGTGCTCCCATAAGGGGGGTATTCACTGAAGCTTTCTTT. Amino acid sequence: CSAPIRGVFTEAFF.

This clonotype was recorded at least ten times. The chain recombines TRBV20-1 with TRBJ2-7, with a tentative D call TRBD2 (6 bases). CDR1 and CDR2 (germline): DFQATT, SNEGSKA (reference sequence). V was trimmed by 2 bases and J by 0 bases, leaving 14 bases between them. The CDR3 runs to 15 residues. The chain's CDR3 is CSARTDAGSSYEQYF. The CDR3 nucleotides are TGCAGTGCTAGAACAGACGCGGGGTCCTCCTACGAGCAGTACTTC.

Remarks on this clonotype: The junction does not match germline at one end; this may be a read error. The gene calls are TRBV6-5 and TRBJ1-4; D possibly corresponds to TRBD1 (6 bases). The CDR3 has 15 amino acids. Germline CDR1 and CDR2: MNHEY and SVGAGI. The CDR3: CASSYSRTVGEKLIF. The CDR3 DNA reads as TGTGCCAGCAGTTACTCCCGGACAGTAGGGGAAAAACTGATTTTT.

DNA for the CDR3: TGTGCCAGTAGTATAGGACAGGAAGCTTTCTTT. Amino acids: CASSIGQEAFF. This sequence joins TRBV19 and TRBJ1-1; D may be TRBD1 (5 bases). Germline V CDR1 and CDR2: LNHDA, SQIVND (reference sequence). This CDR3 has 11 residues. Trimming pared 1 base from V and 8 bases from J, leaving 5 bases between.

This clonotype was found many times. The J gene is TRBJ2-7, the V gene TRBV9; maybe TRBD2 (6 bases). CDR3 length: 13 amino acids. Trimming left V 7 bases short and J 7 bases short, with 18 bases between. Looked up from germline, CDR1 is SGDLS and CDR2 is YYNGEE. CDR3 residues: CASAVGPAGEQYF. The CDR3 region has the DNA TGTGCCAGCGCCGTAGGACCCGCGGGGGAGCAGTACTTC.

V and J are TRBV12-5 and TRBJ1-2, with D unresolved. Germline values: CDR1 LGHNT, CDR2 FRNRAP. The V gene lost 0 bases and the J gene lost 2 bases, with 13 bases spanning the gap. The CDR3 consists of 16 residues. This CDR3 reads CASGLVDGNRNYGYTF. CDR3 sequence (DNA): TGTGCTAGTGGTTTGGTCGACGGGAACAGAAACTATGGCTACACCTTC.

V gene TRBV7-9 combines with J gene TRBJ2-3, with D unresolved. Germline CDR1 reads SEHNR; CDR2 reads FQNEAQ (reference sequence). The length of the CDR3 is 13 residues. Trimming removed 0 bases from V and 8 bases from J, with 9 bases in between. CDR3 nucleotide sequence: TGTGCCAGCAGCTTAGCGGCCATGGGTACGCAGTATTTT. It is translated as CASSLAAMGTQYF.

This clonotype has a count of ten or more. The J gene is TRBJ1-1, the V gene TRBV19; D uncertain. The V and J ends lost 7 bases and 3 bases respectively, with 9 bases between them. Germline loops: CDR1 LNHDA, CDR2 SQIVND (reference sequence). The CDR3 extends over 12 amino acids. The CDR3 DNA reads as TGTGCCAGTAATGGAAGGTACACTGAAGCTTTCTTT. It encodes CASNGRYTEAFF.

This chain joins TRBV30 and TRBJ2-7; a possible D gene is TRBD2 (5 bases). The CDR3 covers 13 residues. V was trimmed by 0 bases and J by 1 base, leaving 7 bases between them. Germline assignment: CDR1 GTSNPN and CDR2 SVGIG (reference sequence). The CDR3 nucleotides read TGTGCCTGGAGTGTAGGAGGTTCCTACGAGCAGTACTTC. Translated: CAWSVGGSYEQYF.

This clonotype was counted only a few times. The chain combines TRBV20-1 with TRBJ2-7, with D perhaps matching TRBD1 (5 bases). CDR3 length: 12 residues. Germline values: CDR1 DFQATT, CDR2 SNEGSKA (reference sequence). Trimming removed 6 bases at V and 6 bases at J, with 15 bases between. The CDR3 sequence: CSASDRLAEQYF. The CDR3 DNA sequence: TGCAGTGCCAGCGACAGATTGGCCGAGCAGTACTTC.

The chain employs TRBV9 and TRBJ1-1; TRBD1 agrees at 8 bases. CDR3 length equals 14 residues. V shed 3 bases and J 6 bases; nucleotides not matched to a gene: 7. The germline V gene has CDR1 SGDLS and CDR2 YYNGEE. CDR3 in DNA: TGTGCCAGCAGCGCGGGGAACAGGGGGGCTGAAGCTTTCTTT. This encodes CASSAGNRGAEAFF. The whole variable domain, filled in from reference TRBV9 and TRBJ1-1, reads DSGVTQTPKHLITATGQRVTLRCSPRSGDLSVYWYQQSLDQGLQFLIQYYNGEERAKGNILERFSAQQFPDLHSELNLSSLELGDSALYFCASSAGNRGAEAFFGQGTRLTVV.

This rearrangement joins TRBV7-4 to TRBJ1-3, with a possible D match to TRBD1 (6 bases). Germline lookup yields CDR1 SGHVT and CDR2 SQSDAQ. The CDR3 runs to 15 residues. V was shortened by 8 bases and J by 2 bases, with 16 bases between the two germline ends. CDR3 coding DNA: TGTGCCAGCGCACCCCGACAGGATGCTGGAAACACCATATATTTT. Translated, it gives CASAPRQDAGNTIYF.

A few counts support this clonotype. The CDR3 bases are TGTGCCAGTAGTACATCCGGGAGACCGGGGGGACAAGAGACCCAGTACTTC. This codes for CASSTSGRPGGQETQYF. The chain is built from TRBV19 and TRBJ2-5; 7 nucleotides match TRBD2. Trimming removed 4 bases from V and 2 bases from J; junction bases left unmatched: 13. Germline V gives CDR1 LNHDA, CDR2 SQIVND (reference sequence). The CDR3 runs to 17 residues.

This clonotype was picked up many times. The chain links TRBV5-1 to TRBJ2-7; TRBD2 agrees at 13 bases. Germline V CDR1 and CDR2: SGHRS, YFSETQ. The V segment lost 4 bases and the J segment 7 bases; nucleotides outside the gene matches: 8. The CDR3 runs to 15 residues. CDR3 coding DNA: TGCGCCAGCAGCGACGGACTAGCGGGAGCTGGAGAGCAGTACTTC. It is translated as CASSDGLAGAGEQYF. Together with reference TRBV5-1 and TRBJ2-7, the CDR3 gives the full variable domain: KAGVTQTPRYLIKTRGQQVTLSCSPISGHRSVSWYQQTPGQGLQFLFEYFSETQRNKGNFPGRFSGRQFSNSRSEMNVSTLELGDSALYLCASSDGLAGAGEQYFGPGTRLTVT.

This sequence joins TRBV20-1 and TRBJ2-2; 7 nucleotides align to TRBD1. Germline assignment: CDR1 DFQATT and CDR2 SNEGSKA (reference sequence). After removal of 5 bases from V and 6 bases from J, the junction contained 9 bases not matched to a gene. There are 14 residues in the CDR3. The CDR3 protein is CSAPDRRLAGELFF. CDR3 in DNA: TGCAGTGCTCCGGACAGGAGGTTGGCCGGGGAGCTGTTTTTT.

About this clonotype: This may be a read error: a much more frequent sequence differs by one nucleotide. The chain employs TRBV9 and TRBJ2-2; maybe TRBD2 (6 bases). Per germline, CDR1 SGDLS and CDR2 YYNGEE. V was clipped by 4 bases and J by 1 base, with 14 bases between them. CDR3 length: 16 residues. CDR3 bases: TGTGCCAGCAGCATAAGGCCAGCGGGGAACACCGGGGAGCTGTTTTTT. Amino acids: CASSIRPAGNTGELFF.

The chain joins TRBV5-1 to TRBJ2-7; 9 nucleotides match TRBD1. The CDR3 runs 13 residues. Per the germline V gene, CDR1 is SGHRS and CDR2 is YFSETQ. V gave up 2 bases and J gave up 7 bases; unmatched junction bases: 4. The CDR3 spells CASSFGTGLEQYF. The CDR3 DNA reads TGCGCCAGCAGCTTCGGGACAGGGTTAGAGCAGTACTTC.

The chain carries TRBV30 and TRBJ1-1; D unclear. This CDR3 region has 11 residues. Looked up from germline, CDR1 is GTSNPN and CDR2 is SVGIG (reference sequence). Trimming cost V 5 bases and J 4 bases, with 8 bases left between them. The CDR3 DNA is TGTGCCTGGTGCGACTCCACTGAAGCTTTCTTT. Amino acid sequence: CAWCDSTEAFF.